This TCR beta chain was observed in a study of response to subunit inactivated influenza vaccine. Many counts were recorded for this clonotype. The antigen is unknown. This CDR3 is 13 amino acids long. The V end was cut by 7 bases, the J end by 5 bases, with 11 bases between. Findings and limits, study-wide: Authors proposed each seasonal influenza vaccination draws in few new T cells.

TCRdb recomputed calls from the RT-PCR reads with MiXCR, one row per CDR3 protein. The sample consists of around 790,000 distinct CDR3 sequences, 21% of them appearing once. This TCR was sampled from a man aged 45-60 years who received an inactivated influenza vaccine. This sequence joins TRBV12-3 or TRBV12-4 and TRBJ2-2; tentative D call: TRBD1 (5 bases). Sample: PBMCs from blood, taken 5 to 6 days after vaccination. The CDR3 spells CASMLQGTGELFF. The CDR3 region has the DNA TGTGCCAGCATGTTGCAGGGAACCGGGGAGCTGTTTTTT.